A single sample gave rise to the 9 T cell receptor beta chains below, sequenced in a study of Tregs in tolerant kidney transplant recipients. Assay: immunoSEQ multiplex PCR; the TCRdb copy retains only in-frame clones and omits some. The table has approximately 65,000 clones, roughly 84% seen once. The sample taken for sequencing was CD4+ T cells from blood. These receptors were collected from a human donor in good health.

The rearrangement uses TRBV5-1 and TRBJ2-1; weak D call: TRBD1 (6 bases). Trimming left V 2 bases short and J 5 bases short, with 20 bases between. The CDR3 spans 17 residues. Germline CDR1 is SGHRS and CDR2 is YFSETQ. This CDR3 reads CASSFAPTGTPNNEQFF. Here the CDR3 DNA reads TGCGCCAGCAGCTTTGCCCCTACCGGGACACCGAACAATGAGCAGTTCTTC.

As concerns this clone: A junction boundary mismatches the germline segment, possibly from a read error. This chain uses TRBV5-1 with TRBJ1-6, with D maybe TRBD1 (6 bases). Germline lookup yields CDR1 SGHRS and CDR2 YFSETQ. This CDR3 spans 15 amino acids. CDR3 sequence (DNA): TGCGCCAGCAGCCTACAGGGTAGAGATAATCCACCCCTCCACTTT. Its translation is CASSLQGRDNPPLHF.

The V gene is TRBV2, the J gene TRBJ1-2, with TRBD1 identical over 7 bases. This CDR3 is 13 amino acids long. CDR1 and CDR2 (germline): SNHLY, FYNNEI. The V segment lost 2 bases and the J segment 8 bases; nucleotides outside the gene matches: 5. This chain's CDR3 is CASSEKGAWGYTF. The CDR3 DNA reads as TGTGCCAGCAGTGAAAAGGGGGCGTGGGGCTACACCTTC.

The rearrangement uses TRBV4-2 and TRBJ2-3; the match to TRBD2 covers 9 bases. Germline trimming cut 4 bases from V and 4 bases from J; bases unmatched to any gene: 12. The CDR3 runs to 17 residues. Germline assignment: CDR1 LGHNA and CDR2 YNFKEQ. This chain's CDR3 is CASSPSELGGRADTQYF. Written as DNA, the CDR3 is TGTGCCAGCAGCCCGTCCGAACTTGGCGGGAGGGCAGATACGCAGTATTTT.

This sequence joins TRBV14 and TRBJ1-6, with D unresolved. Germline V gene lookup returns CDR1 SGHDN and CDR2 FVKESK. The CDR3 has 14 amino acids. V was pared by 1 base and J by 4 bases, with 5 bases between. The chain's CDR3 is CASSQGPYNSPLHF. The CDR3 DNA reads TGTGCCAGCAGCCAAGGCCCATATAATTCACCCCTCCACTTT.

The gene calls are TRBV4-3 and TRBJ2-7, with D possibly matching TRBD2 (6 bases). Germline V gene data show CDR1 as LGHNA and CDR2 as YSLEER. There are 13 residues in the CDR3. V was trimmed by 1 base and J by 5 bases, leaving 9 bases between them. In DNA, the CDR3 is TGCGCCAGCAGCCAAGGACTAGTCCACGAGCAGTACTTC. Amino acids: CASSQGLVHEQYF.

This chain connects TRBV11-2 to TRBJ1-3; D is unresolved. V was clipped by 4 bases and J by 1 base, with 8 bases between them. The CDR3 totals 14 residues. Germline CDR1 SGHAT, CDR2 FQNNGV. For the CDR3, the DNA is TGTGCCAGCAGCTCGAGGCTTTCTGGAAACACCATATATTTT. Translated: CASSSRLSGNTIYF.

The chain has TRBV28 and TRBJ1-2; maybe TRBD1 (5 bases). Germline values: CDR1 MDHEN, CDR2 SYDVKM. The CDR3 contains 13 residues. With 7 bases removed from V and 2 bases from J, the gap between germline ends came to 11 bases. The CDR3 here is CASTKGLNYGYTF. The CDR3 region has the DNA TGTGCCAGCACCAAGGGGCTGAACTATGGCTACACCTTC.

This clone was observed a single time. The chain combines TRBV7-9 with TRBJ1-1; no reliable D call. The germline V gene encodes CDR1 SEHNR and CDR2 FQNEAQ (reference sequence). CDR3 length equals 15 residues. V dropped 3 bases and J dropped 7 bases, with 18 bases sitting between them. The chain's CDR3 is CASSFNTGLDLEAFF. CDR3 DNA: TGTGCCAGCAGCTTTAATACCGGACTCGACCTTGAAGCTTTCTTT.